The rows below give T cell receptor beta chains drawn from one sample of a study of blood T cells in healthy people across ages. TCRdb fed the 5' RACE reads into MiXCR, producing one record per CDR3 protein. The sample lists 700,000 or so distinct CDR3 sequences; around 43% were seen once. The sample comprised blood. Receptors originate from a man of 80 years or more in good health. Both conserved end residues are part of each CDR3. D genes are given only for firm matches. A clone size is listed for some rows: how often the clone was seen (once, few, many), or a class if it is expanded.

CDR3nt: TGTGCCAGCAGTTTACAGGGTTTTGGAGACGAGCAGTACTTC; CDR3aa: CASSLQGFGDEQYF; j_gene: TRBJ2-7; abundance: few; v_gene: TRBV12-3/TRBV12-4; d_gene: -
CDR3nt: TGCGCCAGCAGTGAGTCGCCTGGTCAGGCTACAGATACGCAGTATTTT; CDR3aa: CASSESPGQATDTQYF; j_gene: TRBJ2-3; abundance: -; v_gene: TRBV10-1; d_gene: -
CDR3nt: TGCAGCGTTGGGACAGGGGCGCCCGGGGAGCTGTTTTTT; CDR3aa: CSVGTGAPGELFF; j_gene: TRBJ2-2; abundance: -; v_gene: TRBV29-1; d_gene: TRBD1
CDR3nt: TGTGCCAGCAGTTACAGGGTGCGTGGAGAGACCCAGTACTTC; CDR3aa: CASSYRVRGETQYF; j_gene: TRBJ2-5; abundance: few; v_gene: TRBV7-6; d_gene: -
CDR3nt: TGTGCCAGGGTATCCGGGGAGCTGTTTTTT; CDR3aa: CARVSGELFF; j_gene: TRBJ2-2; abundance: -; v_gene: TRBV27; d_gene: -
CDR3nt: TGTGCCAGCAGCTTAGGAGCGGGAGTGATCGGGGAGACCCAGTTCTTC; CDR3aa: CASSLGAGVIGETQFF; j_gene: TRBJ2-1; abundance: -; v_gene: TRBV7-3; d_gene: TRBD2
CDR3nt: TGTGCCAGCAGCTTAGCTCCGTCAGGGGGAGGATACAATGAGCAGTTCTTC; CDR3aa: CASSLAPSGGGYNEQFF; j_gene: TRBJ2-1; abundance: few; v_gene: TRBV7-2; d_gene: -
CDR3nt: TGTGCCAGCAGTGAAGCGGTTTTGGGTACCATTCAGTACTTC; CDR3aa: CASSEAVLGTIQYF; j_gene: TRBJ2-4; abundance: few; v_gene: TRBV6-1; d_gene: -
CDR3nt: TGCAGTGCTAGACCGGTGCGGGGCAACTCCTACAATAAACAGTTCTTC; CDR3aa: CSARPVRGNSYNKQFF; j_gene: TRBJ2-1; abundance: -; v_gene: TRBV20-1; d_gene: -
CDR3nt: TGTGCCAGCAGTGCTGTGTGGGGCGGGGAGCTGTTTTTT; CDR3aa: CASSAVWGGELFF; j_gene: TRBJ2-2; abundance: -; v_gene: TRBV6-2/TRBV6-3; d_gene: -
CDR3nt: TGTGCCAGCAGCCGTACTAGGCCTTCCTACGAGCAGTACTTC; CDR3aa: CASSRTRPSYEQYF; j_gene: TRBJ2-7; abundance: few; v_gene: TRBV11-2; d_gene: -
CDR3nt: TGCAGTGCCCTAACGGGGGCTAGTACCTACGAGCAGTACTTC; CDR3aa: CSALTGASTYEQYF; j_gene: TRBJ2-7; abundance: -; v_gene: TRBV20-1; d_gene: -